This is a list of T cell receptor beta chains from one sample in a study of beta chain features in type 1 diabetes. Clones were sequenced by immunoSEQ multiplex PCR, and TCRdb holds only the in-frame ones, with some missing. Here the sample spans just over 600,000 clones, 15% to 18% being singletons. Source material: naive CD4+ T cells from blood. All receptors come from a man aged 18 to 30 in good health. The CDR3 runs from the conserved cysteine through the conserved F or W. Each record gives: clone size, V gene, J gene, D gene, CDR3 protein, CDR3 DNA. The D gene is left open where the match is weak. The size entry is marked missing in some rows and otherwise reads once, few, many or a size class.

few,TRBV14,TRBJ2-2,-,CASNDALRGTGELFF,TGTGCCAGCAACGACGCCTTAAGGGGCACCGGGGAGCTGTTTTTT
once,TRBV5-6,TRBJ2-5,-,CASSLVSGQETQYF,TGTGCCAGCAGCTTGGTCAGCGGCCAAGAGACCCAGTACTTC
few,TRBV7-2,TRBJ1-2,-,CASSLDRPGVSGYTF,TGTGCCAGCAGCTTAGACCGACCCGGGGTGTCTGGCTACACCTTC
few,TRBV9,TRBJ2-4,-,CASSVESGQGNPTKNIQYF,TGTGCCAGCAGCGTAGAATCAGGCCAAGGCAACCCCACCAAAAACATTCAGTACTTC
-,TRBV7-3,TRBJ2-7,TRBD2,CASRSTGGAGLSEQYF,TGTGCCAGCAGGTCTACGGGGGGAGCGGGATTGAGCGAGCAGTACTTC
few,TRBV7-3,TRBJ2-1,TRBD2,CASSLLAGRNEQFF,TGTGCCAGCAGCTTATTAGCGGGCCGAAATGAGCAGTTCTTC
-,TRBV4-2,TRBJ2-7,-,CASSQLGRTYEQYF,TGTGCCAGCAGCCAACTAGGTAGGACCTACGAGCAGTACTTC
-,TRBV28,TRBJ1-2,TRBD1,CASSSQGVRGYTF,TGTGCCAGCAGTTCACAGGGGGTACGGGGCTACACCTTC
-,TRBV7-9,TRBJ2-1,TRBD2,CASSLPPQAGGQYNEQFF,TGTGCCAGCAGCTTACCGCCCCAAGCGGGGGGGCAATACAATGAGCAGTTCTTC
-,TRBV5-1,TRBJ2-1,-,CASSLRQNNEQFF,TGCGCCAGCAGCTTACGACAGAACAATGAGCAGTTCTTC
few,TRBV7-2,TRBJ2-3,-,CASSLYSTNRGHTQYF,TGTGCCAGCAGCTTATACTCGACAAATAGGGGACATACGCAGTATTTT
-,TRBV2,TRBJ1-4,-,CASSDRGIREKLFF,TGTGCCAGCAGTGACAGGGGAATAAGGGAAAAACTGTTTTTT
-,TRBV6-5,TRBJ1-5,-,CASSSIGPQPQHF,TGTGCCAGCAGTTCGATAGGACCTCAGCCCCAGCATTTT
-,TRBV29-1,TRBJ2-2,-,CSVEVGTRNTGELFF,TGCAGCGTTGAAGTCGGGACACGGAACACCGGGGAGCTGTTTTTT
few,TRBV6-5,TRBJ2-3,TRBD1,CATFPQGARTDTQYF,TGTGCCACCTTTCCACAGGGGGCGCGAACAGATACGCAGTATTTT
few,TRBV7-2,TRBJ1-5,-,CASSPGPFPQHF,TGTGCCAGCAGCCCCGGACCTTTCCCCCAGCATTTT
few,TRBV4-3,TRBJ2-1,TRBD2,CASSQASSAGGPGEQFF,TGCGCCAGCAGCCAAGCGTCCTCAGCGGGAGGGCCCGGTGAGCAGTTCTTC
few,TRBV28,TRBJ1-5,-,CASSRRDSNQPQHF,TGTGCCAGCAGTCGAAGAGATAGCAATCAGCCCCAGCATTTT
few,TRBV11-2,TRBJ2-5,TRBD1,CASTSDRAGRETQYF,TGTGCCAGCACTTCGGACAGGGCGGGGCGGGAGACCCAGTACTTC
few,TRBV2,TRBJ1-2,-,CASTDGGYTF,TGTGCCAGCACGGACGGTGGCTACACCTTC
-,TRBV10-3,TRBJ2-7,-,CAISEARYYEQYF,TGTGCCATCAGTGAAGCTAGGTACTACGAGCAGTACTTC
-,TRBV29-1,TRBJ2-2,TRBD1,CSDQGTGRIRTGELFF,TGCAGCGACCAAGGGACAGGGAGGATACGAACCGGGGAGCTGTTTTTT
few,TRBV2,TRBJ2-1,-,CASNGNYNEQFF,TGTGCCAGCAACGGAAATTACAATGAGCAGTTCTTC
few,TRBV21-1,TRBJ1-5,-,CASHTNQPQHF,TGTGCCAGCCACACGAATCAGCCCCAGCATTTT
-,TRBV5-4,TRBJ2-2,-,CASSLVVAPGANTGELFF,TGTGCCAGCAGCTTGGTCGTCGCACCCGGAGCGAACACCGGGGAGCTGTTTTTT
once,TRBV20-1,TRBJ1-4,-,CSASFNEKLFF,TGCAGTGCTAGCTTTAATGAAAAACTGTTTTTT
few,TRBV7-9,TRBJ2-7,TRBD2,CASSSTSGREYYEQYF,TGTGCCAGCAGCTCGACTAGCGGGAGAGAGTACTACGAGCAGTACTTC
-,TRBV28,TRBJ1-6,-,CASRRRSSYNSPLHF,TGTGCCAGCAGGCGAAGGAGCTCCTATAATTCACCCCTCCACTTT
-,TRBV9,TRBJ2-1,-,CASSVVGQYPVNEQFF,TGTGCCAGCAGCGTAGTAGGACAGTATCCTGTCAATGAGCAGTTCTTC
-,TRBV21-1,TRBJ1-1,-,CASSKTGGSDEAFF,TGTGCCAGCAGCAAAACAGGGGGCTCGGATGAAGCTTTCTTT
few,TRBV27,TRBJ2-6,-,CASSLLSVGQGRSGANVLTF,TGTGCCAGCAGTTTACTGTCGGTGGGGCAGGGTCGCTCTGGGGCCAACGTCCTGACTTTC
-,TRBV7-9,TRBJ2-3,TRBD1,CASSTGTGGRTDTQYF,TGTGCCAGCAGCACCGGGACAGGGGGGAGGACAGATACGCAGTATTTT
-,TRBV30,TRBJ1-5,TRBD1,CACSQGGNQPQHF,TGTGCCTGTTCACAGGGGGGCAATCAGCCCCAGCATTTT
-,TRBV27,TRBJ2-3,-,CASSFQGPTSTDTQYF,TGTGCCAGCAGTTTTCAGGGACCAACTAGCACAGATACGCAGTATTTT
few,TRBV28,TRBJ2-7,-,CASSLRAAYEQYF,TGTGCCAGCAGTTTAAGGGCTGCCTACGAGCAGTACTTC
-,TRBV7-9,TRBJ2-1,-,CASSDSWGYNEQFF,TGTGCCAGCAGCGATTCCTGGGGCTACAATGAGCAGTTCTTC
-,TRBV4-1,TRBJ2-1,-,CASSQDVRRTSSYNEQFF,TGCGCCAGCAGCCAAGATGTGAGAAGAACCAGCTCCTACAATGAGCAGTTCTTC